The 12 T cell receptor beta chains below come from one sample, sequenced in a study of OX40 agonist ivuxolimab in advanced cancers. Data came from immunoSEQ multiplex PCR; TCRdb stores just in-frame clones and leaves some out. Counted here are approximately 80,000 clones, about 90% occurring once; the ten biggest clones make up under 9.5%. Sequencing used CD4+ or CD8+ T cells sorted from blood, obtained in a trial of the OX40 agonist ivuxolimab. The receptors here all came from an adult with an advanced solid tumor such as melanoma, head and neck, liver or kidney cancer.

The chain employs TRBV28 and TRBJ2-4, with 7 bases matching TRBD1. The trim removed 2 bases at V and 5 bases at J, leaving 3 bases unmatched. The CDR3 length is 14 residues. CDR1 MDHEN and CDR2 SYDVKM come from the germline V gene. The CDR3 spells CASSLKGAENIQYF. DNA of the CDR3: TGTGCCAGCAGTTTAAAGGGGGCGGAAAACATTCAGTACTTC.

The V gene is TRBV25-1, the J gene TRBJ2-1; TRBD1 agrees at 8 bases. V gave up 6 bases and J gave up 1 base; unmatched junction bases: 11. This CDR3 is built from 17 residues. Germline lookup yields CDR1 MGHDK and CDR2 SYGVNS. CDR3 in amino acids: CASSVDRGDASYNEQFF. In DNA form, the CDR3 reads TGTGCCAGCAGCGTCGACAGGGGAGATGCGTCCTACAATGAGCAGTTCTTC.

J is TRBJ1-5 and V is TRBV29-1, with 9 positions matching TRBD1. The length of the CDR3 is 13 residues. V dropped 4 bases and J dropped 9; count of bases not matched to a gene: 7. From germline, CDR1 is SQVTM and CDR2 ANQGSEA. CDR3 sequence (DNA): TGCAGCGTTGGGGACAGGGCCTCTGGGCCCCAGCATTTT. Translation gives CSVGDRASGPQHF.

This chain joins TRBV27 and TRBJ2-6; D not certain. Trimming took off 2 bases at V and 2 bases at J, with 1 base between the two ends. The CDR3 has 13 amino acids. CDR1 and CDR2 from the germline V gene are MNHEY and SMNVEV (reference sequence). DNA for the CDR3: TGTGCCAGCAGTTTAGCTGGGGCCAACGTCCTGACTTTC. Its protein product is CASSLAGANVLTF.

CDR3 DNA sequence: TGCAGTGCTACAAACTATGGCTACACCTTC. Protein: CSATNYGYTF. The V and J genes are TRBV20-1 and TRBJ1-2; D not certain. V lost 4 bases and J 2 bases, leaving 2 bases between the germline ends. CDR3 length equals 10 residues. Germline CDR1 reads DFQATT; CDR2 reads SNEGSKA (reference sequence).

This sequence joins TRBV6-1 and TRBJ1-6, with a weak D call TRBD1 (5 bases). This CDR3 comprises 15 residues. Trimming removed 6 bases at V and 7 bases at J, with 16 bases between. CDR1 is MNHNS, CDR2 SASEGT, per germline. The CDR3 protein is CASSGAGTLNSPLHF. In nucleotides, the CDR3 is TGTGCCAGCAGCGGGGCCGGGACCTTAAATTCACCCCTCCACTTT.

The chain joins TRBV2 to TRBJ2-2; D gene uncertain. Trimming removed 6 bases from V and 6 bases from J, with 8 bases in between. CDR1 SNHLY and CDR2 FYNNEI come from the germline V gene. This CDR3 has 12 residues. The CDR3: CASRYGAGELFF. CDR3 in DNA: TGTGCCAGCAGATATGGGGCCGGGGAGCTGTTTTTT.

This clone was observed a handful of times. CDR3 sequence (DNA): TGTGCCAGCAGTGAACCGTACGTGAACACTGAAGCTTTCTTT. Translated: CASSEPYVNTEAFF. The J gene is TRBJ1-1, the V gene TRBV6-1; D call uncertain. There are 14 residues in the CDR3. CDR1 MNHNS and CDR2 SASEGT come from the germline V gene. V dropped 2 bases and J dropped 0 bases, with 7 bases sitting between them.

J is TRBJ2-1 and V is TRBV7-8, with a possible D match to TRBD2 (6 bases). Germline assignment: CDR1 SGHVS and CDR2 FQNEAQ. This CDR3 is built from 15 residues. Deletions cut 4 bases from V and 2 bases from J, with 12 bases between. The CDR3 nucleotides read TGTGCCAGCAGCTCGGGACTTCGTCCCTACAATGAGCAGTTCTTC. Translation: CASSSGLRPYNEQFF.

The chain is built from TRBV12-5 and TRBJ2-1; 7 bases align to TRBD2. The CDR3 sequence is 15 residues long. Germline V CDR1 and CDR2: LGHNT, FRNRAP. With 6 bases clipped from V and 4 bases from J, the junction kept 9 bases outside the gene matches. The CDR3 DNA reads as TGTGCTAGTGGATTCGCCCCGGGGGGATACAATGAGCAGTTCTTC. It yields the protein CASGFAPGGYNEQFF.

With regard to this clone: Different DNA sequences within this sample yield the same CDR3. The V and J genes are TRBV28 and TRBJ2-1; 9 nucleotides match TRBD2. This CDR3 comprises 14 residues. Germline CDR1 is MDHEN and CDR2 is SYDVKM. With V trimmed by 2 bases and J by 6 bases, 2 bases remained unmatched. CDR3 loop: CASSLAGGPNEQFF. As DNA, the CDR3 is TGTGCCAGCAGTTTAGCGGGGGGGCCCAATGAGCAGTTCTTC.

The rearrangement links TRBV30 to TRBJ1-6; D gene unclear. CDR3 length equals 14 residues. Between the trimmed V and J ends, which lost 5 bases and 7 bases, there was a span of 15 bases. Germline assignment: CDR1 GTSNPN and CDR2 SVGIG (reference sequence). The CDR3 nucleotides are TGTGCCTGGGGGAGGGAAGAACAAAATTCACCCCTCCACTTT. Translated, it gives CAWGREEQNSPLHF. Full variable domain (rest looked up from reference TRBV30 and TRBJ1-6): SQTIHQWPATLVQPVGSPLSLECTVEGTSNPNLYWYRQAAGRGLQLLFYSVGIGQISSEVPQNLSASRPQDRQFILSSKKLLLSDSGFYLCAWGREEQNSPLHFGNGTRLTVT.